This record covers a single T cell receptor (beta chain). Per the original methods: The authors estimated nucleated cell counts from reference gene primer amplification. Sequencing was performed with immunoSEQ multiplex PCR; in TCRdb, only in-frame clones are kept and a portion is missing. V and J calls and clone size are copied from that table; D and trimming were computed from the DNA. The table has tens of thousands of clones, roughly 88% seen once; the top ten hold 0.95% to 1.5%. This entry is derived from a study of blood T cell repertoires in COVID-19. Study at large: Researchers got acute and convalescent COVID-19 samples from the United States, Italy and Spain.

The sample was peripheral blood. The sequence derives from a woman aged 55-69 years with acute or convalescent COVID-19.

The CDR3 DNA is TGTGCCAGCAGAACGGCGGGCAATTCCATACACTATGGCTACACCTTC. This translates into CASRTAGNSIHYGYTF. The genes are TRBV5-4 and TRBJ1-2, with D uncertain. CDR3 size: 16 residues. In germline, CDR1 is SGHNT, CDR2 YYREEE (reference sequence). Trimming removed 5 bases from V and 3 bases from J, with 20 bases in between.